The source of this TCR beta chain is a study of shared clonotypes between healthy human individuals. Study-level background: Per donor, three plates held CD4 naive cells, three held CD4 memory, two held CD8 naive and one held CD8 memory. Findings and caveats of the study: Some clonotypes were shared by all four sorted-subset donors, while others were not shared. The non-shared ones had lower generation probabilities than the shared ones. A handful of donors held about 5.1% of naive CD4 clonotypes in common.

There are 12 residues in the CDR3. Germline CDR1 is SQVTM and CDR2 is ANQGSEA. Everyone who donated was a Caucasian adult who lived in Nashville, Tennessee. Profiling relied on immunoSEQ multiplex PCR, and the TCRdb table lists in-frame clones only, not all of them. The sample has hundreds of thousands of clones, roughly 70% seen once. Details on this clone: The target antigen is unknown.

Sequencing input: memory CD4+ T cells sorted from blood. Specified subset: CD45RA-negative fraction. The chain employs TRBV29-1 and TRBJ2-1; D gene uncertain. The source is a man aged 25 to 45 in good health. Here the CDR3 reads CSTRLNLNEQFF. The CDR3 nucleotides read TGCAGTACCAGGCTAAACCTCAATGAGCAGTTCTTC.